This TCR beta chain was identified during a study of Tregs in tolerant kidney transplant recipients. CDR1 and CDR2 from the germline V gene are LGHNA and YNFKEQ. Losses at the gene ends were 4 bases for V and 1 base for J; bases not matched to a gene: 1. The length of the CDR3 is 14 residues. Thawed PBMCs were FACS-sorted into unstimulated CD4+CD25+CD127- regulatory T cells, CD4+CD25- non-regulatory cells, CD4 and CD8 cells. Libraries were prepared by immunoSEQ multiplex PCR; TCRdb keeps only in-frame clonotypes and omits some of them. This table has about 64,000 clones, roughly 98% appearing once. Study outcomes and limitations: Tolerant patients' donor-specific Tregs expanded beyond overall Tregs, suggesting antigen-driven growth. Findings come from small patient numbers and require larger validation. Biological reproducibility was not directly addressed, but technical replication error appeared minimal.

For this clone: Its specificity is unknown.

The sequences come from Tregs from blood, collected before the transplant. This clonotype was sampled from a human donor who received a combined kidney and bone marrow transplant. The chain employs TRBV4-2 and TRBJ2-3; 8 nucleotides line up with TRBD2. CDR3 in amino acids: CASSPTSGTDTQYF. The CDR3 DNA reads as TGTGCCAGCAGCCCGACTAGCGGCACAGATACGCAGTATTTT.